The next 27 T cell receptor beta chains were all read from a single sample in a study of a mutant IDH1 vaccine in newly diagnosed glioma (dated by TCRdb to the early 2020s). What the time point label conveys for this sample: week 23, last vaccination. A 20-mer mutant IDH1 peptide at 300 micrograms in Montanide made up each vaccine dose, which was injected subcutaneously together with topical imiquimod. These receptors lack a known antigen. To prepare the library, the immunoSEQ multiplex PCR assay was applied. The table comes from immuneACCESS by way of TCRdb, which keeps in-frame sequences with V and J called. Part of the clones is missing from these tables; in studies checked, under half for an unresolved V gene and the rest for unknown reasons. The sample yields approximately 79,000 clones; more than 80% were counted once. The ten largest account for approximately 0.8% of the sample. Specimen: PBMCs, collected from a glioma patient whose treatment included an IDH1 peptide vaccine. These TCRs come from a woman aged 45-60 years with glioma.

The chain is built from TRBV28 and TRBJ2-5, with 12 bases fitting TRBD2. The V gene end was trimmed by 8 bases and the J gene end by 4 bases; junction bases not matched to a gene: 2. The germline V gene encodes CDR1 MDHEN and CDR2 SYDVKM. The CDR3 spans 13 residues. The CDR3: CASLGLAGETQYF. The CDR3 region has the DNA TGTGCCAGCCTGGGACTAGCGGGAGAGACCCAGTACTTC.

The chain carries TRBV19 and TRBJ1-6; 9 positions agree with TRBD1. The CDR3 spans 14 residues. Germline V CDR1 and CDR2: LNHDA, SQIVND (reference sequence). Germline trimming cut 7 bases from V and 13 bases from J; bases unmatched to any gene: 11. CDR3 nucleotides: TGTGCCAGTACCACCCGGGACAGGGTGTTCCCCCTCCACTTT. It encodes CASTTRDRVFPLHF.

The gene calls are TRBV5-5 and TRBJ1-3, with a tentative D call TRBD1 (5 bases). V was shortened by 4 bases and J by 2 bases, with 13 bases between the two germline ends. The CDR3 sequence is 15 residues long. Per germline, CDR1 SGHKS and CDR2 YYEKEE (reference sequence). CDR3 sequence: CASSGSGRAGNTIYF. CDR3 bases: TGTGCCAGCAGCGGTTCGGGCAGGGCTGGAAACACCATATATTTT.

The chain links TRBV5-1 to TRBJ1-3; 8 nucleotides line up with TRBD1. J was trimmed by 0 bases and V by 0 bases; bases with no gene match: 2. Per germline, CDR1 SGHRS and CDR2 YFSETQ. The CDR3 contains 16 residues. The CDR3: CASSLAGQGSGNTIYF. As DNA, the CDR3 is TGCGCCAGCAGCTTGGCCGGACAGGGCTCTGGAAACACCATATATTTT.

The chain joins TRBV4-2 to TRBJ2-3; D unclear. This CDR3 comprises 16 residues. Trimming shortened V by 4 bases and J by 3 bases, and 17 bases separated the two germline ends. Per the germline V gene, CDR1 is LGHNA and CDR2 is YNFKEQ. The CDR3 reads CASSPQERSLTDTQYF. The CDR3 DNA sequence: TGTGCCAGCAGCCCCCAAGAGAGGAGCTTGACAGATACGCAGTATTTT.

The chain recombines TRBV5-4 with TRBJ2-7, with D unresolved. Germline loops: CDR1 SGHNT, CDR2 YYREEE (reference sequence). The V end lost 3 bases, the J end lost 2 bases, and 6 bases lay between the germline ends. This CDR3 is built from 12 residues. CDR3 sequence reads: CASSSDTYEQYF. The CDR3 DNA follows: TGTGCCAGCAGCTCCGACACCTACGAGCAGTACTTC. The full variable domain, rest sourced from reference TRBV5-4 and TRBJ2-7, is ETGVTQSPTHLIKTRGQQVTLRCSSQSGHNTVSWYQQALGQGPQFIFQYYREEENGRGNFPPRFSGLQFPNYSSELNVNALELDDSALYLCASSSDTYEQYFGPGTRLTVT.

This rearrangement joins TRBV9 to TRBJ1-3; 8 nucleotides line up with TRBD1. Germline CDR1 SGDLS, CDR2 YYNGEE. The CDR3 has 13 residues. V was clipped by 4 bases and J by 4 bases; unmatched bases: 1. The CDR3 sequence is CASSPGGGNTIYF. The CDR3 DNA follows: TGTGCCAGCAGCCCAGGGGGCGGAAACACCATATATTTT.

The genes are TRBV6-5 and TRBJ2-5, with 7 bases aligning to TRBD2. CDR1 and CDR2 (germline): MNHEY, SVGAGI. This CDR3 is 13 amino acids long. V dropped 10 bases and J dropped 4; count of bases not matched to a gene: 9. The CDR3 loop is CATAGAWRETQYF. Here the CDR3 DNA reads TGTGCCACCGCGGGAGCGTGGAGAGAGACCCAGTACTTC.

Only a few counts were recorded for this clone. DNA for the CDR3: TGTGCCAGCTCACCATCTTCTAGCGGGGTTTCCTACGAGCAGTACTTC. This sequence encodes CASSPSSSGVSYEQYF. The rearrangement joins TRBV18 to TRBJ2-7; 9 positions agree with TRBD2. Unmatched junction bases numbered 6, after V lost 2 bases and J lost 1 base. This CDR3 spans 16 amino acids. CDR1 and CDR2 (germline): KGHSH, LQKENI.

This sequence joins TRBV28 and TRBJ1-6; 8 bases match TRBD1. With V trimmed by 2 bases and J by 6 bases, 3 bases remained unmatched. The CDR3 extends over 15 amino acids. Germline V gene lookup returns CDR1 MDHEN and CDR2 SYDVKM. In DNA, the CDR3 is TGTGCCAGCAGTTTACGGACAGGGCTTAATTCACCCCTCCACTTT. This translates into CASSLRTGLNSPLHF.

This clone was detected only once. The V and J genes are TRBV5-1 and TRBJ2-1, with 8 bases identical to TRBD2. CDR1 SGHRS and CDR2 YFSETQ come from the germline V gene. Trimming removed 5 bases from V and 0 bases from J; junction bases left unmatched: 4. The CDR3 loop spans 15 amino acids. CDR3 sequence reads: CASSTGTSSYNEQFF. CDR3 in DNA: TGCGCCAGCAGTACCGGGACTAGCTCCTACAATGAGCAGTTCTTC.

As DNA, the CDR3 is TGTGCCTGGAGTACGGACAGGAGAAACACTGAAGCTTTCTTT. It encodes CAWSTDRRNTEAFF. The chain combines TRBV30 with TRBJ1-1; 7 positions match TRBD1. The CDR3 spans 14 residues. V was pared by 2 bases and J by 2 bases, with 5 bases of the junction left unmatched. Germline CDR1 GTSNPN, CDR2 SVGIG (reference sequence).

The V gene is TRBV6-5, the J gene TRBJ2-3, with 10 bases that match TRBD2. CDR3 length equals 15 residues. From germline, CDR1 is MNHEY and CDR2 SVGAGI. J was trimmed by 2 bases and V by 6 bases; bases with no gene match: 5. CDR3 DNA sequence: TGTGCCAGCAGCTCTAGCGGGAGAAACACAGATACGCAGTATTTT. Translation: CASSSSGRNTDTQYF.

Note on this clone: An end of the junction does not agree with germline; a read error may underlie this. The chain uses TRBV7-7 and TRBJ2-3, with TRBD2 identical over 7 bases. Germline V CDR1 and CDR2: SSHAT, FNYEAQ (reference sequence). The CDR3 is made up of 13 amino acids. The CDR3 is CASSSGLVDTQYF. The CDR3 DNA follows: TGTGCTAGCAGCTCCGGACTAGTTGATACGCAGTATTTT. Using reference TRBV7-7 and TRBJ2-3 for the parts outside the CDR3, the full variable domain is GAGVSQSPRYKVTKRGQDVTLRCDPISSHATLYWYQQALGQGPEFLTYFNYEAQPDKSGLPSDRFSAERPEGSISTLTIQRTEQRDSAMYRCASSSGLVDTQYFGPGTRLTVL.

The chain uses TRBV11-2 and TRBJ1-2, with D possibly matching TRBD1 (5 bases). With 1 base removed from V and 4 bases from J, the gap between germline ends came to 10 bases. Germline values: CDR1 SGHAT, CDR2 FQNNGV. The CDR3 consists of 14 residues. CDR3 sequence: CASSLGRGTYGYTF. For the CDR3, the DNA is TGTGCCAGCAGCTTAGGTAGGGGTACCTATGGCTACACCTTC.

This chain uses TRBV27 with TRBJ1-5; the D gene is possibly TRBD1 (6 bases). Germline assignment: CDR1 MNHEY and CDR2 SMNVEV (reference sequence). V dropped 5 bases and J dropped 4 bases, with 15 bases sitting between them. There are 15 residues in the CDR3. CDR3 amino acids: CASSRKQGWNQPQHF. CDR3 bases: TGTGCCAGCAGTAGAAAACAGGGCTGGAATCAGCCCCAGCATTTT.

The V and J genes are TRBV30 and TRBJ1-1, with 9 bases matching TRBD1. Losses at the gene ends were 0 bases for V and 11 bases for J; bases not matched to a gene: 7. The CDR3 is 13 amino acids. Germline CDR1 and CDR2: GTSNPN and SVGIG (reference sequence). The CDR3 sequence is CAWSVQGAGFAFF. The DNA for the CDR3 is TGTGCCTGGAGTGTACAGGGGGCTGGCTTTGCTTTCTTT.

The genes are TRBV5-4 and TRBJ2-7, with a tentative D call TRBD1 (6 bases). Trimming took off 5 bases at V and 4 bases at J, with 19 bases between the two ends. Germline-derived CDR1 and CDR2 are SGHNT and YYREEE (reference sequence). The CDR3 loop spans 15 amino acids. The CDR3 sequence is CASSSGRTANYEQYF. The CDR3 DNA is TGTGCCAGCAGTTCCGGCCGGACAGCTAATTACGAGCAGTACTTC.

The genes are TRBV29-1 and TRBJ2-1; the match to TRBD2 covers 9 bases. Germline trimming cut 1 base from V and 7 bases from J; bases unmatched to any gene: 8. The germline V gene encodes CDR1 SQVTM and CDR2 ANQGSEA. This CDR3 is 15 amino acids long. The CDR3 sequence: CSVEGLAGFGNEQFF. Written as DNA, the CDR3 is TGCAGCGTTGAAGGTCTAGCGGGATTTGGAAATGAGCAGTTCTTC.

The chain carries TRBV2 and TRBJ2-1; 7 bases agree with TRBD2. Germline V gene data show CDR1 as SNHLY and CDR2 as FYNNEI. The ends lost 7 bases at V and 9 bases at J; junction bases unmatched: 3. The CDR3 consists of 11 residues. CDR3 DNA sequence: TGTGCCAGCATGAGCGGGACTGAGCAGTTCTTC. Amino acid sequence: CASMSGTEQFF.

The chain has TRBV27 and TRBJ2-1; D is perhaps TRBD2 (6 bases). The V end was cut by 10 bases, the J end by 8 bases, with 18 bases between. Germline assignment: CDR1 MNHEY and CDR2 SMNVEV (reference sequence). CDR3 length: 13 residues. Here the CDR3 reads CATLASGSDEQFF. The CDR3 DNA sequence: TGTGCCACCCTAGCGTCGGGGTCAGATGAGCAGTTCTTC.

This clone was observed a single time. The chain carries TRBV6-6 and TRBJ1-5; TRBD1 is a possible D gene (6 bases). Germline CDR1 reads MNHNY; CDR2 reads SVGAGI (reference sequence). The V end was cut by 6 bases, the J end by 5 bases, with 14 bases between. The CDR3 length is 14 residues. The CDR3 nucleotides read TGTGCCAGCAGGTTGGACAGTCGGGATCAGCCCCAGCATTTT. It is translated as CASRLDSRDQPQHF.

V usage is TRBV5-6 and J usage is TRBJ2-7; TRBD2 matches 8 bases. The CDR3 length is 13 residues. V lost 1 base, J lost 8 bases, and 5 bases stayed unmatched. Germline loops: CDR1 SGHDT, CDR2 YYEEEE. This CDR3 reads CASSLRLAGKQYF. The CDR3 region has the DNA TGTGCCAGCAGCTTGCGGTTAGCGGGGAAGCAGTACTTC.

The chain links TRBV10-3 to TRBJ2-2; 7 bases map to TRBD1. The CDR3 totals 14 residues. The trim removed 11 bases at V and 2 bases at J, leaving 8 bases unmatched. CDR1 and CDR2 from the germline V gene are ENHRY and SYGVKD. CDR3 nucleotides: TGTGCCTCCCGAGGACAGGAAAACACCGGGGAGCTGTTTTTT. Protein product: CASRGQENTGELFF.

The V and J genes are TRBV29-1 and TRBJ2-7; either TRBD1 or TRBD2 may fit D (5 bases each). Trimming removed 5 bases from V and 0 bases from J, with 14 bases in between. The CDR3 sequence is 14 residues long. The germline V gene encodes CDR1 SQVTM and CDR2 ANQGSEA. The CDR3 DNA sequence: TGCAGCGTTCGACGTTCCGGGACCTCCTACGAGCAGTACTTC. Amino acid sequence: CSVRRSGTSYEQYF.

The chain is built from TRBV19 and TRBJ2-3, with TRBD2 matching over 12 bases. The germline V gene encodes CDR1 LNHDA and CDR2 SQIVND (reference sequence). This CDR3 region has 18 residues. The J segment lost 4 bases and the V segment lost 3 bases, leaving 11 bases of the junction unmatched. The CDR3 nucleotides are TGTGCCAGTAGTATTCGACTAGCGGGAGCAATAGGGGCAGATACGCAGTATTTT. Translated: CASSIRLAGAIGADTQYF.

The CDR3: CASSSGSKGRYEQYF. The CDR3 DNA is TGTGCCAGCAGCTCCGGCTCAAAGGGACGCTACGAGCAGTACTTC. The V and J genes are TRBV7-9 and TRBJ2-7, with D tentatively TRBD1 or TRBD2 (5 bases each). Trimming removed 4 bases from V and 3 bases from J, with 16 bases in between. There are 15 residues in the CDR3. Per germline, CDR1 SEHNR and CDR2 FQNEAQ (reference sequence).